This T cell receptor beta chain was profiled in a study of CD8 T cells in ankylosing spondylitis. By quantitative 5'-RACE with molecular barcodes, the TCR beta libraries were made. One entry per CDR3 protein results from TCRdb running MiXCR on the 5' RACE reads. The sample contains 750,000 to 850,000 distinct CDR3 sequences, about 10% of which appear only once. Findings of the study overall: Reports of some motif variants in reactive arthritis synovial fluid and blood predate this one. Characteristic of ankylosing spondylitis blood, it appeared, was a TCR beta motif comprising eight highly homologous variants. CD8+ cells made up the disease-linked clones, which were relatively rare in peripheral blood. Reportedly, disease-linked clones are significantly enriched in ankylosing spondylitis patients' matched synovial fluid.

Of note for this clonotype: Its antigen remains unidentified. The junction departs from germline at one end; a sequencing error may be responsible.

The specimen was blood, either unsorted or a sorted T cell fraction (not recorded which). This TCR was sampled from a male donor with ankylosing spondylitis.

The DNA of the CDR3 is TGCAGTGCTAGAGCCGACCATTACTTCAAGTTC. This gives the protein CSARADHYFKF. This rearrangement joins TRBV20-1 to TRBJ2-7; D not resolved. CDR1 is DFQATT and CDR2 is SNEGSKA in the germline V gene (reference sequence). This CDR3 region has 11 residues.